This T cell receptor beta chain is from a study of T cells in localized non-small cell lung cancer. The germline CDR1 and CDR2 sequences are SGDLS and YYNGEE. The V end was cut by 3 bases, the J end by 7 bases, with 11 bases between. This CDR3 spans 12 amino acids. Some clones are missing from TCRdb's copy, which holds only in-frame ones; the method was immunoSEQ multiplex PCR. The top ten hold roughly 8.2% of the sample, which has under 5,500 clones, around 30% seen once. Notes on the study in general: Elevated blood T cell density was associated with longer overall survival. Appearing in adjacent lung were a median about 59 of the top 100 tumor clones.

Points on this clone: Its antigen is currently unknown.

The rearrangement uses TRBV9 and TRBJ2-7; the D gene is possibly TRBD2 (6 bases). The specimen comprised lung tumor tissue, sampled before any cancer treatment. The source of this sequence is a male donor aged 60 or over with stage I lung adenocarcinoma. CDR3: CASSEFSGEQYF. In DNA form, the CDR3 reads TGTGCCAGCAGCGAATTTAGCGGAGAGCAGTACTTC.